This T cell receptor (beta chain) was profiled in a study of blood T cell repertoires in COVID-19. Study-wide background: COVID-19 samples collected from the United States, Italy and Spain covered acute and convalescent phases. In each case, the material was cDNA or gDNA derived from T cells, B-cell-depleted T cells, or PBMCs.

As processed by the authors: Amplifying reference gene primers gave estimates of nucleated cell counts. Sequenced by immunoSEQ multiplex PCR; TCRdb stores in-frame clones only, minus some. V, J and clone size were drawn from that table, and D and trimming were deduced from the DNA. The sample contains 15,000 to 20,000 clones, around 80% of which appear only once. The receptor was isolated from a man between 60 and 70 years old with acute or convalescent COVID-19. Source material: peripheral blood.

The CDR3 is CASSPQGAGGYTF. The CDR3 DNA follows: TGTGCCAGCAGCCCCCAGGGAGCGGGTGGCTACACCTTC. The rearrangement links TRBV12-3 or TRBV12-4 to TRBJ1-2; a possible D gene is TRBD1 (5 bases). This CDR3 spans 13 amino acids. The germline V and J ends were trimmed by 6 bases and 7 bases, with 15 bases remaining between them.